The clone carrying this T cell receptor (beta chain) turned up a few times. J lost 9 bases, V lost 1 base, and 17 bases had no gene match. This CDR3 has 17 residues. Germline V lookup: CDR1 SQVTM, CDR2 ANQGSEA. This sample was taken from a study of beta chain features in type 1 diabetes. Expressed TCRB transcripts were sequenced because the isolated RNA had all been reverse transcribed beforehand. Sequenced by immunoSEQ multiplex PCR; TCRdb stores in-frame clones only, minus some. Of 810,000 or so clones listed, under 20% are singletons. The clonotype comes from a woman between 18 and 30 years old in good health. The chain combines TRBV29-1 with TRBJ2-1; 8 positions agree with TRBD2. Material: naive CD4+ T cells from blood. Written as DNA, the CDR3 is TGCAGCGTTGAAGGACGCACTAGCGGAGGACCCCCCCTTGAGCAGTTCTTC. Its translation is CSVEGRTSGGPPLEQFF.